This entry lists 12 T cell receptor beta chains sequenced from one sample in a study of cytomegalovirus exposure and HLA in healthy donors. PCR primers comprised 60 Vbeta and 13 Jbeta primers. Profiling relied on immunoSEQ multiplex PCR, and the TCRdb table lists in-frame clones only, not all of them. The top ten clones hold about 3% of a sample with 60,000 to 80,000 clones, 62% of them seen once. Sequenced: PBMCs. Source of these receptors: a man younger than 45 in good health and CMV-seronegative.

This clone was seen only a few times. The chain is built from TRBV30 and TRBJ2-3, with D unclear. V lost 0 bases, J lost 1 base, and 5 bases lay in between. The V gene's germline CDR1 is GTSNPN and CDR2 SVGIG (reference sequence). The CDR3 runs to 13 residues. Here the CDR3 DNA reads TGTGCCTGGAGTGTCCGGGGCACAGATACGCAGTATTTT. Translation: CAWSVRGTDTQYF.

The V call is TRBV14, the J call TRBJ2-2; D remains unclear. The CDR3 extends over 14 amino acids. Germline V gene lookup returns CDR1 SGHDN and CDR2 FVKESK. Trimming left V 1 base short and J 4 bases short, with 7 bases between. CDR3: CASSQGLSTGELFF. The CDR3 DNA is TGTGCCAGCAGCCAAGGACTGAGCACCGGGGAGCTGTTTTTT.

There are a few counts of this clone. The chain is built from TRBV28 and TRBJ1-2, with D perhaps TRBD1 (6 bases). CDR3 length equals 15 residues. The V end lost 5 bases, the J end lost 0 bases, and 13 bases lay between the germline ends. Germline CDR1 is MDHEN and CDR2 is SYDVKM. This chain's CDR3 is CASSPTAGANYGYTF. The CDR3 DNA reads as TGTGCCAGCAGTCCCACGGCAGGGGCTAACTATGGCTACACCTTC.

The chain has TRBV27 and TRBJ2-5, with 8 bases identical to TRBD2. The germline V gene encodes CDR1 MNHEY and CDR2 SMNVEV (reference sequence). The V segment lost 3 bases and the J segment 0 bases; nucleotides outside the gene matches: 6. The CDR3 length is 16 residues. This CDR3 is CASSFGTGGYQETQYF. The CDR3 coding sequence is TGTGCCAGCAGTTTTGGAACGGGGGGGTACCAAGAGACCCAGTACTTC.

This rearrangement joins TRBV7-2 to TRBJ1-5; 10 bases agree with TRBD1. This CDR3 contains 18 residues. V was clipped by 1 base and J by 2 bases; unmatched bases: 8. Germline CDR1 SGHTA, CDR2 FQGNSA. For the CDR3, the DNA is TGTGCCAGCAGCTTAGGCTGGGACAGGGGAGCCGGCAATCAGCCCCAGCATTTT. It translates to CASSLGWDRGAGNQPQHF.

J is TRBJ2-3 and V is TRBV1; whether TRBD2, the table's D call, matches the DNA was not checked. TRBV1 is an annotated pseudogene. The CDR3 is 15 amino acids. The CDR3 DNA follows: TGCACCAGCAGCCAGCGGGGGACCTGCACAGATACGCAGTATTTT. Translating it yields CTSSQRGTCTDTQYF.

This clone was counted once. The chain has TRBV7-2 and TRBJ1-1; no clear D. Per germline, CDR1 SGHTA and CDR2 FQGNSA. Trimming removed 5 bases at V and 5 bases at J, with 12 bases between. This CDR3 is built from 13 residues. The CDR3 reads CASSVTEETEAFF. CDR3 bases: TGTGCCAGCAGCGTGACGGAGGAAACTGAAGCTTTCTTT.

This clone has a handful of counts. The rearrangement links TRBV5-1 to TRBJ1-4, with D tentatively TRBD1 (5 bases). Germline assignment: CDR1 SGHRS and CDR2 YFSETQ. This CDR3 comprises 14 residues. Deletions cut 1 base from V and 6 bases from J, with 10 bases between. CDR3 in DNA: TGCGCCAGCAGCTTGACCGGGGGGGATGAAAAACTGTTTTTT. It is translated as CASSLTGGDEKLFF. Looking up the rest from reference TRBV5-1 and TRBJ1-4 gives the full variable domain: KAGVTQTPRYLIKTRGQQVTLSCSPISGHRSVSWYQQTPGQGLQFLFEYFSETQRNKGNFPGRFSGRQFSNSRSEMNVSTLELGDSALYLCASSLTGGDEKLFFGSGTQLSVL.

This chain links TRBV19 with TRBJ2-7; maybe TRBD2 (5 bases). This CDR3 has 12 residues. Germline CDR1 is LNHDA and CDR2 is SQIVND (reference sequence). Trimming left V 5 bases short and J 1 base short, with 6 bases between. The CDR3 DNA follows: TGTGCCAGTAGTGGGGAGTCCTACGAGCAGTACTTC. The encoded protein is CASSGESYEQYF.

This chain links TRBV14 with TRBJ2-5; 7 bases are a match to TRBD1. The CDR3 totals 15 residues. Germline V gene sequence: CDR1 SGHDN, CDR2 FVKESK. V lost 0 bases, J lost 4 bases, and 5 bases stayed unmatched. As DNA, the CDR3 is TGTGCCAGCAGCCAAGACCGGGACAGTGGAGAGACCCAGTACTTC. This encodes CASSQDRDSGETQYF.

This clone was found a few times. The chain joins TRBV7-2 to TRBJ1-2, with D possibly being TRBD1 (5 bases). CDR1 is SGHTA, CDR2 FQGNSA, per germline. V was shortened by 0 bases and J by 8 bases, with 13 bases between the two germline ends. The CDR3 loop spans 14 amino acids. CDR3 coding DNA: TGTGCCAGCAGCTTAGCGGCACTCACAGGCGGCTACACCTTC. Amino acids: CASSLAALTGGYTF.

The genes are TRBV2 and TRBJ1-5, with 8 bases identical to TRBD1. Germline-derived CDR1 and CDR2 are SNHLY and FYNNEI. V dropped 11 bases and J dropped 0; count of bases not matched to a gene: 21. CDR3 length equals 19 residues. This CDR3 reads CASQGETGARVNSNQPQHF. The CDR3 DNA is TGTGCCTCCCAGGGGGAGACAGGGGCCCGAGTAAATAGCAATCAGCCCCAGCATTTT. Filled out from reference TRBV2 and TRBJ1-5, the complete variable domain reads EPEVTQTPSHQVTQMGQEVILRCVPISNHLYFYWYRQILGQKVEFLVSFYNNEISEKSEIFDDQFSVERPDGSNFTLKIRSTKLEDSAMYFCASQGETGARVNSNQPQHFGDGTRLSIL.